A single sample gave rise to the 21 T cell receptor beta chains below, sequenced in a study of cytomegalovirus exposure and HLA in healthy donors. PCR primers comprised 60 Vbeta and 13 Jbeta primers. The table came from immunoSEQ multiplex PCR; TCRdb's copy has only in-frame clones and leaves some out. The listing contains around 140,000 clones. Specimen: PBMCs. These receptors were collected from a male donor in good health and CMV-seronegative.

The J gene is TRBJ2-2, the V gene TRBV9; D is perhaps TRBD1 (5 bases). Germline values: CDR1 SGDLS, CDR2 YYNGEE. The length of the CDR3 is 14 residues. Trimming removed 0 bases at V and 7 bases at J, with 10 bases between. The CDR3 is CASSVEGAGGELFF. CDR3 in DNA: TGTGCCAGCAGCGTAGAAGGGGCCGGCGGGGAGCTGTTTTTT.

The chain couples TRBV13 to TRBJ1-4, with D possibly being TRBD1 (5 bases). CDR3 size: 16 residues. Germline CDR1 and CDR2: PRHDT and FYEKMQ (reference sequence). Trimming removed 5 bases at V and 0 bases at J, with 13 bases between. The CDR3 bases are TGTGCCAGCAGCCCGAGCGGGGGATCAACTAATGAAAAACTGTTTTTT. Protein product: CASSPSGGSTNEKLFF. The variable domain in full, completed from reference TRBV13 and TRBJ1-4, reads AAGVIQSPRHLIKEKRETATLKCYPIPRHDTVYWYQQGPGQDPQFLISFYEKMQSDKGSIPDRFSAQQFSDYHSELNMSSLELGDSALYFCASSPSGGSTNEKLFFGSGTQLSVL.

This rearrangement joins TRBV7-8 to TRBJ1-1; no clear D. The germline V gene encodes CDR1 SGHVS and CDR2 FQNEAQ. With 2 bases removed from V and 8 bases from J, the gap between germline ends came to 12 bases. The CDR3 length is 13 residues. The CDR3 sequence: CASSLPLGVEAFF. The CDR3 nucleotides read TGTGCCAGCAGCTTACCCCTAGGCGTAGAAGCTTTCTTT.

V gene TRBV6-5 combines with J gene TRBJ1-2, with D possibly TRBD1 on 6 matching bases. This CDR3 contains 14 residues. Trimming left V 2 bases short and J 2 bases short, with 9 bases between. Germline loops: CDR1 MNHEY, CDR2 SVGAGI. This CDR3 is CASSYGQPNYGYTF. CDR3 nucleotides: TGTGCCAGCAGTTACGGACAGCCCAACTATGGCTACACCTTC.

The V and J genes are TRBV28 and TRBJ1-2; TRBD1 matches 9 bases. The ends lost 5 bases at V and 6 bases at J; junction bases unmatched: 10. Per germline, CDR1 MDHEN and CDR2 SYDVKM. This CDR3 is 15 amino acids long. The CDR3 DNA sequence: TGTGCCAGCAGTCCTCCGGGCCGACAGGGGGATGGCTACACCTTC. Translated, it gives CASSPPGRQGDGYTF.

The V and J genes are TRBV27 and TRBJ1-5; a possible D gene is TRBD1 (5 bases). The CDR3 consists of 14 residues. The germline gives CDR1 MNHEY, CDR2 SMNVEV (reference sequence). The ends were cut back, 8 bases at V and 1 base at J, with 12 bases in the middle. The CDR3 region is CASSSRGSNQPQHF. The CDR3 nucleotides read TGTGCCAGCTCTTCGCGGGGGAGCAATCAGCCCCAGCATTTT.

The chain recombines TRBV7-9 with TRBJ1-3, with no clear D. Germline values: CDR1 SEHNR, CDR2 FQNEAQ (reference sequence). V was trimmed by 5 bases and J by 0 bases, leaving 11 bases between them. This CDR3 is 15 amino acids long. The CDR3 spells CASSRAESSGNTIYF. The CDR3 DNA is TGTGCCAGCAGCCGCGCCGAGAGCTCTGGAAACACCATATATTTT.

J is TRBJ2-6 and V is TRBV19; 9 bases are shared with TRBD1. The CDR3 length is 16 residues. Trimming at V came to 4 bases and at J to 2 bases, leaving 3 bases not matched to a gene. Germline CDR1 is LNHDA and CDR2 is SQIVND (reference sequence). The CDR3 sequence is CASSTTGGTGANVLTF. The CDR3, as DNA: TGTGCCAGTAGTACAACAGGGGGCACTGGGGCCAACGTCCTGACTTTC.

The rearrangement uses TRBV25-1 and TRBJ1-6; D perhaps matches TRBD1 (5 bases). Germline V gene lookup returns CDR1 MGHDK and CDR2 SYGVNS. The CDR3 consists of 14 residues. Trimming pared 8 bases from V and 6 bases from J, leaving 14 bases between. The CDR3: CASGAGILNSPLHF. Here the CDR3 DNA reads TGTGCCAGCGGGGCAGGGATCCTTAATTCACCCCTCCACTTT.

The chain combines TRBV29-1 with TRBJ2-7; D might be TRBD1 (5 bases). There are 12 residues in the CDR3. The germline V gene has CDR1 SQVTM and CDR2 ANQGSEA. V was shortened by 5 bases and J by 12 bases, with 20 bases between the two germline ends. Written as DNA, the CDR3 is TGCAGCGTTATGGACACAGGCGAACAGACGTACTTC. As protein: CSVMDTGEQTYF.

This chain connects TRBV7-8 to TRBJ1-2, with a possible D match to TRBD1 (6 bases). The germline V gene encodes CDR1 SGHVS and CDR2 FQNEAQ. The length of the CDR3 is 15 residues. V lost 2 bases and J lost 4, with 14 bases in between. The CDR3: CASSLQDRSIYGYTF. In DNA form, the CDR3 reads TGTGCCAGCAGCTTACAGGACAGATCTATCTATGGCTACACCTTC.

CDR3 protein: CSGGQGGTDTQYF. The CDR3 DNA sequence: TGCAGCGGGGGACAGGGTGGCACAGATACGCAGTATTTT. This chain connects TRBV29-1 to TRBJ2-3; TRBD1 matches 9 bases. The CDR3 sequence is 13 residues long. The germline V gene encodes CDR1 SQVTM and CDR2 ANQGSEA. J was trimmed by 1 base and V by 7 bases; bases with no gene match: 3.

The chain uses TRBV11-2 and TRBJ2-7, with TRBD2 matching 10 bases. The J segment lost 6 bases and the V segment lost 0 bases, leaving 20 bases of the junction unmatched. CDR1 is SGHAT, CDR2 FQNNGV, per germline. This CDR3 spans 20 amino acids. The CDR3 coding sequence is TGTGCCAGCAGCTTAGATACGGGCCTAGCGGGAGCCACACGACGGCTCGAGCAGTACTTC. Its protein product is CASSLDTGLAGATRRLEQYF.

The V gene is TRBV11-2, the J gene TRBJ2-7; D is uncertain. The CDR3 totals 11 residues. Trimming took 5 bases from V and 3 from J, leaving 5 bases between them. Germline V gene sequence: CDR1 SGHAT, CDR2 FQNNGV. CDR3 protein: CASSLFYEQYF. CDR3 coding DNA: TGTGCCAGCAGCCTTTTCTACGAGCAGTACTTC.

The chain links TRBV30 to TRBJ2-7; the match to TRBD1 covers 8 bases. V was pared by 2 bases and J by 7 bases, with 7 bases of the junction left unmatched. The CDR3 runs 13 residues. Germline V gene data show CDR1 as GTSNPN and CDR2 as SVGIG (reference sequence). The CDR3 loop is CAWSNRGVGEQYF. In nucleotides, the CDR3 is TGTGCCTGGAGTAACAGGGGGGTTGGTGAGCAGTACTTC. Supplemented by reference TRBV30 and TRBJ2-7, the full variable domain reads SQTIHQWPATLVQPVGSPLSLECTVEGTSNPNLYWYRQAAGRGLQLLFYSVGIGQISSEVPQNLSASRPQDRQFILSSKKLLLSDSGFYLCAWSNRGVGEQYFGPGTRLTVT.

J is TRBJ1-1 and V is TRBV30; 9 positions match TRBD1. The germline V gene has CDR1 GTSNPN and CDR2 SVGIG (reference sequence). J gave up 5 bases and V 4 bases, and 14 bases lay outside the gene matches. The CDR3 runs 16 residues. The CDR3 reads CAWTADLGQGLTEAFF. DNA of the CDR3: TGTGCCTGGACGGCTGATCTGGGACAGGGTTTGACTGAAGCTTTCTTT. The whole variable domain, remainder taken from reference TRBV30 and TRBJ1-1, is SQTIHQWPATLVQPVGSPLSLECTVEGTSNPNLYWYRQAAGRGLQLLFYSVGIGQISSEVPQNLSASRPQDRQFILSSKKLLLSDSGFYLCAWTADLGQGLTEAFFGQGTRLTVV.

The gene calls are TRBV5-6 and TRBJ1-2; D might be TRBD1 (5 bases). CDR1 is SGHDT, CDR2 YYEEEE, per germline. Deletions cut 4 bases from V and 6 bases from J, with 7 bases between. The CDR3 spans 11 residues. Here the CDR3 DNA reads TGTGCCAGCAGCCTGACAGATGGCTACACCTTC. Translation gives CASSLTDGYTF.

The chain couples TRBV7-3 to TRBJ1-1; unclear D gene. The V gene lost 4 bases and the J gene lost 2 bases, with 8 bases spanning the gap. In germline, CDR1 is SGHTA, CDR2 FQGTGA. The CDR3 sequence is 13 residues long. The CDR3 protein is CASSSQVNTEAFF. CDR3 bases: TGTGCCAGCAGCTCCCAGGTAAACACTGAAGCTTTCTTT.

The chain carries TRBV11-2 and TRBJ2-7; 11 bases line up with TRBD2. Trimming took 5 bases from V and 3 from J; bases not matched to a gene: 6. Per germline, CDR1 SGHAT and CDR2 FQNNGV. The CDR3 is 15 amino acids. The CDR3 protein is CASSPQLAGVYEQYF. CDR3 nucleotide sequence: TGTGCCAGCAGCCCCCAACTAGCGGGAGTCTACGAGCAGTACTTC.

The genes are TRBV6-1 and TRBJ1-1, with D uncertain. The CDR3 has 13 residues. The germline gives CDR1 MNHNS, CDR2 SASEGT. The ends were cut back, 4 bases at V and 6 bases at J, with 12 bases in the middle. CDR3 nucleotide sequence: TGTGCCAGCAGTGCCTCCGGGAGTCCTGAAGCTTTCTTT. This codes for CASSASGSPEAFF.

The CDR3 nucleotides are TGTGCCAGCAGCTTCCGGGACAGGGGGGCAGATACGCAGTATTTT. It codes for CASSFRDRGADTQYF. The chain has TRBV7-6 and TRBJ2-3; 11 nucleotides line up with TRBD1. With 3 bases clipped from V and 4 bases from J, the junction kept 3 bases outside the gene matches. The CDR3 totals 15 residues. Germline-derived CDR1 and CDR2 are SGHVS and FNYEAQ.